One sample yielded the 12 T cell receptor beta chains listed below, sequenced in a study of cytomegalovirus exposure and HLA in healthy donors. Method: immunoSEQ multiplex PCR; TCRdb's copy keeps in-frame clones and lacks some. The sample carries 150,000 to 200,000 clones, approximately 81% recorded once. Material: PBMCs. These receptors came from a man aged 30 to 39 in good health and CMV-seropositive.

V and J are TRBV5-1 and TRBJ2-3, with a tentative D call TRBD2 (6 bases). The CDR3 is made up of 15 amino acids. Trimming shortened V by 7 bases and J by 2 bases, and 17 bases separated the two germline ends. Germline V gene lookup returns CDR1 SGHRS and CDR2 YFSETQ. The CDR3 DNA reads as TGCGCCAGCCTAATAAATTGGGGGGTCACAGATACGCAGTATTTT. Translated, it gives CASLINWGVTDTQYF. The complete variable domain, with remaining parts taken from reference TRBV5-1 and TRBJ2-3, reads KAGVTQTPRYLIKTRGQQVTLSCSPISGHRSVSWYQQTPGQGLQFLFEYFSETQRNKGNFPGRFSGRQFSNSRSEMNVSTLELGDSALYLCASLINWGVTDTQYFGPGTRLTVL.

J is TRBJ2-3 and V is TRBV7-2; D possibly corresponds to TRBD2 (7 bases). The CDR3 length is 16 residues. V was cut by 4 bases and J by 4 bases, with 18 bases left in between. Germline V gene lookup returns CDR1 SGHTA and CDR2 FQGNSA. CDR3 DNA: TGTGCCAGCAGCTGGCGGGCGGGGGCCGCGGCAGATACGCAGTATTTT. Translated, it gives CASSWRAGAAADTQYF. Full variable domain (rest looked up from reference TRBV7-2 and TRBJ2-3): GAGVSQSPSNKVTEKGKDVELRCDPISGHTALYWYRQSLGQGLEFLIYFQGNSAPDKSGLPSDRFSAERTGGSVSTLTIQRTQQEDSAVYLCASSWRAGAAADTQYFGPGTRLTVL.

CDR3 bases: TGTGCCAGCAGCGTAGTATCGATGGGACAAGGTGAAGCTTTCTTT. Its translation: CASSVVSMGQGEAFF. V gene TRBV9 combines with J gene TRBJ1-1, with D maybe TRBD1 (6 bases). Trimming removed 0 bases at V and 7 bases at J, with 16 bases between. The germline CDR1 and CDR2 sequences are SGDLS and YYNGEE. The CDR3 is 15 residues long.

The chain is built from TRBV5-6 and TRBJ1-2; 8 nucleotides agree with TRBD1. Germline V gene sequence: CDR1 SGHDT, CDR2 YYEEEE. V gave up 4 bases and J gave up 2 bases; unmatched junction bases: 4. CDR3 size: 14 residues. The CDR3 bases are TGTGCCAGCAGCCGGGACAGGCTCAACTATGGCTACACCTTC. Translating it yields CASSRDRLNYGYTF.

The V and J genes are TRBV19 and TRBJ2-1; 10 bases are shared with TRBD2. V lost 7 bases to trimming and J lost 4 bases; unmatched junction nucleotides: 7. Germline lookup yields CDR1 LNHDA and CDR2 SQIVND (reference sequence). The CDR3 totals 15 residues. Here the CDR3 reads CASMTIAGGYNEQFF. CDR3 DNA sequence: TGTGCCAGTATGACTATAGCGGGGGGTTACAATGAGCAGTTCTTC.

The chain uses TRBV5-6 and TRBJ2-7, with TRBD1 identical over 7 bases. The CDR3 consists of 15 residues. V lost 1 base and J lost 8; bases outside the gene matches: 12. The V gene's germline CDR1 is SGHDT and CDR2 YYEEEE. The CDR3, as DNA: TGTGCCAGCAGCTTGACCCGGACAGGCCCTCACAAGCAGTACTTC. Its protein product is CASSLTRTGPHKQYF. The full variable domain, its missing parts supplied by reference TRBV5-6 and TRBJ2-7, is DAGVTQSPTHLIKTRGQQVTLRCSPKSGHDTVSWYQQALGQGPQFIFQYYEEEERQRGNFPDRFSGHQFPNYSSELNVNALLLGDSALYLCASSLTRTGPHKQYFGPGTRLTVT.

V is TRBV28 and J is TRBJ1-6; a weak D match, TRBD1 (5 bases). Germline CDR1 and CDR2: MDHEN and SYDVKM. Deletions cut 6 bases from V and 12 bases from J, with 15 bases between. CDR3 length: 13 residues. The CDR3 protein is CASRRGLVQPLHF. The CDR3 DNA reads TGTGCCAGCAGGAGGGGACTTGTTCAACCCCTCCACTTT.

This chain connects TRBV5-1 to TRBJ2-5; D perhaps matches TRBD1 (6 bases). From germline, CDR1 is SGHRS and CDR2 YFSETQ. The CDR3 is 14 residues long. V gave up 4 bases and J gave up 3 bases, with 13 bases separating them. The CDR3 DNA follows: TGCGCCAGCAGCGGGACAAAACGGGAAGAGACCCAGTACTTC. Residues: CASSGTKREETQYF.

The chain uses TRBV9 and TRBJ2-3; 10 bases are a match to TRBD1. CDR1 and CDR2 (germline): SGDLS, YYNGEE. The CDR3 has 15 amino acids. Trimming removed 0 bases from V and 5 bases from J; junction bases left unmatched: 3. CDR3 nucleotide sequence: TGTGCCAGCAGCGTAGGGGGACAGGGGATAGATACGCAGTATTTT. Protein product: CASSVGGQGIDTQYF.

V is TRBV6-1 and J is TRBJ2-1; weak D call: TRBD1 (6 bases). V was clipped by 2 bases and J by 5 bases, with 16 bases between them. Germline-derived CDR1 and CDR2 are MNHNS and SASEGT. The CDR3 consists of 16 residues. The CDR3 DNA follows: TGTGCCAGCAGTGAACAGGGGATTGGGGGTCACAATGAGCAGTTCTTC. Its protein is CASSEQGIGGHNEQFF.

V gene TRBV28 combines with J gene TRBJ1-5; TRBD1 matches at 8 bases. The germline CDR1 and CDR2 sequences are MDHEN and SYDVKM. The CDR3 extends over 14 amino acids. With 7 bases clipped from V and 2 bases from J, the junction kept 4 bases outside the gene matches. CDR3: CASNTGGGNQPQHF. Written as DNA, the CDR3 is TGTGCCAGCAACACAGGGGGAGGCAATCAGCCCCAGCATTTT.

The chain employs TRBV5-4 and TRBJ1-6; 8 nucleotides agree with TRBD1. The CDR3 has 13 amino acids. V lost 5 bases to trimming and J lost 6 bases; unmatched junction nucleotides: 1. Germline values: CDR1 SGHNT, CDR2 YYREEE (reference sequence). CDR3 loop: CASRDRANSPLHF. The DNA of the CDR3 is TGTGCCAGCAGGGACAGGGCTAATTCACCCCTCCACTTT.